The 5 T cell receptor beta chains given below trace back to one sample, sequenced in a study of OX40 agonist ivuxolimab in advanced cancers. The library was produced with the immunoSEQ multiplex PCR assay. TCRdb re-hosts the immuneACCESS table, in-frame sequences only. Its copies lack some clones; in the studies checked, an unresolved V gene accounts for under half of them, and the cause for the rest is not known. This sample holds over 55,000 clones; approximately 91% were observed only once. The leading ten clones occupy less than 2.5% of the sample. The source was CD4+ or CD8+ T cells sorted from blood, collected in a trial of the OX40 agonist ivuxolimab. The receptors here all came from an adult with an advanced solid tumor such as melanoma, head and neck, liver or kidney cancer.

The J gene is TRBJ2-3, the V gene TRBV6-4; no clear D. Germline values: CDR1 MRHNA, CDR2 SNTAGT. The V gene lost 2 bases and the J gene lost 0 bases, with 3 bases spanning the gap. The CDR3 contains 13 residues. The DNA for the CDR3 is TGTGCCAGCAGTGACCGGAGCACAGATACGCAGTATTTT. Its protein is CASSDRSTDTQYF.

The chain employs TRBV18 and TRBJ1-1; D is perhaps TRBD1 (6 bases). Germline CDR1 reads KGHSH; CDR2 reads LQKENI. This CDR3 has 16 amino acids. V gave up 4 bases and J gave up 5 bases, with 20 bases separating them. The CDR3 here is CASSLKGGGQGTEAFF. The CDR3 coding sequence is TGTGCCAGCTCACTAAAAGGAGGGGGGCAAGGGACTGAAGCTTTCTTT.

In its sample, this clone was seen a few times. The chain combines TRBV7-9 with TRBJ2-7; 7 nucleotides line up with TRBD2. V lost 1 base, J lost 1 base, and 7 bases stayed unmatched. CDR1 is SEHNR, CDR2 FQNEAQ, per germline (reference sequence). CDR3 length: 16 residues. The CDR3 loop is CASSLVTAGASYEQYF. The CDR3 DNA sequence: TGTGCCAGCAGCTTAGTGACTGCGGGAGCGTCCTACGAGCAGTACTTC.

CDR3 bases: TGTGCCAGCAGGCAAACTAGCGGATACAATGAGCAGTTCTTC. It is translated as CASRQTSGYNEQFF. The chain recombines TRBV6-5 with TRBJ2-1; 8 nucleotides match TRBD2. Germline CDR1 and CDR2: MNHEY and SVGAGI. This CDR3 comprises 14 residues. The V gene end was trimmed by 6 bases and the J gene end by 4 bases; junction bases not matched to a gene: 5.

The chain links TRBV2 to TRBJ2-7, with 11 positions matching TRBD2. V shed 6 bases and J 0 bases; nucleotides not matched to a gene: 4. In germline, CDR1 is SNHLY, CDR2 FYNNEI. The CDR3 spans 15 residues. This CDR3 reads CASRYGTSGSYEQYF. In DNA form, the CDR3 reads TGTGCCAGCAGGTACGGGACTAGCGGCTCCTACGAGCAGTACTTC.